The subject of this entry is one T cell receptor (beta chain). This clone has only one observation. No cognate antigen has been identified for it. No per-base quality is available; no much larger clone lies one base away. The data were taken from a study of technical replicates of blood from a few donors (TCRdb year 2017). V is clipped by 0 bases and J by 1 base, and the sequence between their germline boundaries is 16 bases long. From a lookup of the germline V gene, CDR1 and CDR2 are ENHRY and SYGVKD. Spanning cysteine to phenylalanine, the CDR3 consists of 17 amino acids. Of the read, only the CDR3 DNA is kept; its 51 bases are in frame from base 1. The library was made by the immunoSEQ multiplex PCR assay. TCRdb stores this immuneACCESS table with in-frame sequences only. Part of the clones is absent; in the studies checked, under half of the shortfall reflects unresolved V genes, and no reason is known for the rest. The sample records 15,000 or so clones, roughly four fifths of which are singletons. The ten biggest clones cover approximately 13% of the sample.

Recombination linked TRBV10-3 to TRBJ2-7; TRBD2 is perhaps the D gene, given 5 matching bases. The sequenced sample was PBMCs. This clonotype originated in a human donor in good health. The DNA sequence is given as TGTGCCATCAGTGAGTCAAAGGCGGGCTGGGCTTCCTACGAGCAGTACTTC. It codes for CAISESKAGWASYEQYF.